This TCR beta chain derives from a study of blood T cells in healthy people across ages. The CDR3 covers 15 residues. V shed 5 bases, J shed 5 bases, and the junction held 10 bases outside the gene matches. CDR1 MNHEY and CDR2 SMNVEV come from the germline V gene (reference sequence). Overall study findings and caveats: Age advanced and TCR beta diversity per million T cells fell, roughly linearly.

A sample-barcoded 5' primer and a J-beta primer mix were used in a second PCR of roughly 7 to 12 cycles. Each CDR3 protein gets one entry after TCRdb re-called the 5' RACE reads with MiXCR. The repertoire has 2 million or so distinct CDR3 sequences, around 48% of them found once; the top ten carry 2.1%. Only a few counts were recorded for this clonotype. Its antigen is unidentified. Specimen: blood. This sequence originates from a woman in her thirties or forties in good health. This sequence joins TRBV27 and TRBJ2-5; the match to TRBD1 covers 8 bases. CDR3 residues: CASSPDRVGEETQYF. CDR3 nucleotides: TGTGCCAGCAGTCCGGACAGGGTTGGGGAGGAGACCCAGTACTTC.